This is a list of T cell receptor beta chains from one sample in a study of OX40 agonist ivuxolimab in advanced cancers. Some clones are missing from TCRdb's copy, which holds only in-frame ones; the method was immunoSEQ multiplex PCR. The top ten hold 0.5% to 0.65% of the sample, which has 100,000 or so clones, around 90% seen once. Specimen: CD4+ or CD8+ T cells sorted from blood, collected in a trial of the OX40 agonist ivuxolimab. The receptors were gathered from an adult with an advanced solid tumor such as melanoma, head and neck, liver or kidney cancer. The CDR3 runs from the conserved cysteine through the conserved F or W. A D gene is named only where the DNA matches it firmly. Part of the rows lack a size; the others show once, few, many or a class for expanded clones.

D gene | J gene | clone size | V gene | CDR3 DNA | CDR3 protein
TRBD1 | TRBJ1-2 | . | TRBV29-1 | TGCAGCGGGGGACAGGGCGGAGGCTACACCTTC | CSGGQGGGYTF
. | TRBJ2-2 | . | TRBV4-2 | TGTGCCAGCAGCTACCGCGTGGGGGACACCGGGGAGCTGTTTTTT | CASSYRVGDTGELFF
. | TRBJ1-2 | . | TRBV6-5 | TGTGCCAGCAGTTACAGGGGGTATGGCTACACCTTC | CASSYRGYGYTF
. | TRBJ2-3 | . | TRBV7-2 | TGTGCCAGCAGCCCAAGGGTTTCTAGCTATGCGGATACGCAGTATTTT | CASSPRVSSYADTQYF
. | TRBJ1-1 | once | TRBV6-5 | TGTGCCAGCAGCCGACCGGACACTGAAGCTTTCTTT | CASSRPDTEAFF
. | TRBJ1-1 | . | TRBV18 | TGTGCCAGCTCACCCCCGGATCAACAGCAGAACACTGAAGCTTTCTTT | CASSPPDQQQNTEAFF
. | TRBJ1-4 | . | TRBV6-1 | TGTGCCAGCAGTGAGCAAAGCAGGCTCGAAAAACTGTTTTTT | CASSEQSRLEKLFF
. | TRBJ1-2 | . | TRBV7-9 | TGTGCCAGCAGCTTAGCTGGCGGATCTAGTAACTATGGCTACACCTTC | CASSLAGGSSNYGYTF
TRBD1 | TRBJ1-1 | . | TRBV18 | TGTGCCAGCTCACCTAAACAAGACAGGGGCGGTACCACTGAAGCTTTCTTT | CASSPKQDRGGTTEAFF
TRBD1 | TRBJ2-2 | . | TRBV6-5 | TGTGCCAGCAGCTGGACAGGCTCGAACACCGGGGAGCTGTTTTTT | CASSWTGSNTGELFF
. | TRBJ1-1 | . | TRBV7-9 | TGTGCCAGCACCGGAACTTGGGACACTGAAGCTTTCTTT | CASTGTWDTEAFF
TRBD1 | TRBJ1-5 | . | TRBV4-2 | TGTGCCAGCAGCCAAACGGCAGGACAGGGGAATCAGCCCCAGCATTTT | CASSQTAGQGNQPQHF
. | TRBJ2-1 | . | TRBV7-3 | TGTGCCAGCAGCCCCCGTAACGGGAGTCGGTACAATGAGCAGTTCTTC | CASSPRNGSRYNEQFF
TRBD2 | TRBJ2-3 | once | TRBV6-6 | TGTGCCAGCAGTTACCCCGGGACTAGTCAAGATACGCAGTATTTT | CASSYPGTSQDTQYF
. | TRBJ2-5 | . | TRBV5-1 | TGCGCCAGCAGCTATAGGGGTCCGGAGAACCAAGAGACCCAGTACTTC | CASSYRGPENQETQYF
TRBD1 | TRBJ2-2 | . | TRBV27 | TGTGCCACCAGAAGGGGGCCCGACACCGGGGAGCTGTTTTTT | CATRRGPDTGELFF
TRBD2 | TRBJ2-7 | . | TRBV18 | TGTGCCAGCTCACGACCTAGCGGGAAGTACGAGCAGTACTTC | CASSRPSGKYEQYF
. | TRBJ1-5 | . | TRBV19 | TGTGCCAGAGGGGGGGGCCACATTACGAGGCCCCAGCATTTT | CARGGGHITRPQHF
TRBD2 | TRBJ2-7 | . | TRBV19 | TGTGCCAGTAGCCGCATGGGGCCGGGACTAGCGGGTGCTCCTAACGAGCAGTACTTC | CASSRMGPGLAGAPNEQYF
. | TRBJ1-1 | once | TRBV11-3 | TGTGCCAGCAGCTTATCGGGCCGACTTGAAGCTTTCTTT | CASSLSGRLEAFF
. | TRBJ2-7 | . | TRBV11-2 | TGTGCCAGCAGCTTAGCTCTCCCCGGACTGTCCTCCTACGAGCAGTACTTC | CASSLALPGLSSYEQYF
. | TRBJ2-3 | . | TRBV27 | TGTGCCAGCAGTTTTGGGGACACAGATACGCAGTATTTT | CASSFGDTDTQYF
. | TRBJ2-7 | once | TRBV10-3 | TGTGCCATCACGCTCGGGCCGGATTATCGCGAGCAGTACTTC | CAITLGPDYREQYF
. | TRBJ1-1 | . | TRBV5-1 | TGCGCCAGCAGCTTGGAATACGCCTCGATGAACACTGAAGCTTTCTTT | CASSLEYASMNTEAFF
TRBD2 | TRBJ2-2 | . | TRBV9 | TGTGCCAGCAGCGTAGTTAGCGGGAGTTTCTTGGGCGGGGAGCTGTTTTTT | CASSVVSGSFLGGELFF
. | TRBJ2-7 | . | TRBV28 | TGTGCCAGCAGCGCGACAGAAAAAGGTTCCTACGAGCAGTACTTC | CASSATEKGSYEQYF
. | TRBJ1-2 | . | TRBV28 | TGTGCCAGCAGTACTGGGGGCTATGGCTACACCTTC | CASSTGGYGYTF
. | TRBJ1-2 | . | TRBV27 | TGTGCCAGCAGTTTATATAGCCGGTTTAACTATGGCTACACCTTC | CASSLYSRFNYGYTF
TRBD1 | TRBJ1-1 | . | TRBV19 | TGTGCCACTAAAGGGACAGGGAGGGCTGAAGCTTTCTTT | CATKGTGRAEAFF
. | TRBJ2-2 | . | TRBV23-1 | TGCGCCAGCAGTCGTCGGCAGGGTGGGAACACCGGGGAGCTGTTTTTT | CASSRRQGGNTGELFF
. | TRBJ2-7 | . | TRBV10-1 | TGCGCCAGCAGTGAGTCGGTGCTCAAGGGAACGGACGAGCAGTACTTC | CASSESVLKGTDEQYF
. | TRBJ1-2 | . | TRBV6-5 | TGTGCCAGCAGGGCGCCCGGGACCTATGGCTACACCTTC | CASRAPGTYGYTF
. | TRBJ2-7 | . | TRBV6-1 | TGTGCCAGCAGTGATAGGGGCCCCCTTGACGAGCAGTACTTC | CASSDRGPLDEQYF
TRBD1 | TRBJ1-5 | . | TRBV30 | TGTGCCTGGAGCCCCGGGACAGGTCATCAGCCCCAGCATTTT | CAWSPGTGHQPQHF
TRBD1 | TRBJ1-1 | . | TRBV19 | TGTGCCAGTAGCCGTTACCCGGGACAGGGGACTGAAGCTTTCTTT | CASSRYPGQGTEAFF
TRBD1 | TRBJ2-1 | . | TRBV29-1 | TGCAGCGTTGATCGGGACAGGGGTTACAATGAGCAGTTCTTC | CSVDRDRGYNEQFF